This T cell receptor (beta chain) was recovered during a study of identical twins. Findings and caveats of the study: Models came in too low on out-of-frame TCR alpha sharing in monozygotic twins. Researchers reported weaker excess twin sharing in beta out-of-frame sequences. Twin-shared out-of-frame alpha sequences were enriched for low generation probability.

Trimming cost V 0 bases and J 5 bases, with 13 bases left between them. Germline V gene data show CDR1 as MNHEY and CDR2 as SVGAGI. The CDR3 is 15 amino acids. TCRdb fed the 5' RACE reads into MiXCR, producing one record per CDR3 protein. The top ten clones hold 0.48% of a sample with 450,000 to 600,000 distinct CDR3 sequences, approximately 20% of them seen once. Worth noting for this clonotype: Its specificity is not known.

The same data also contributed to another study, on yellow fever vaccine responses in identical twins.

This clonotype was obtained from a woman aged 18-30 years in good health. What was sequenced was CD4+ T cells sorted from blood. This rearrangement joins TRBV6-5 to TRBJ2-5, with a possible D match to TRBD2 (5 bases). The CDR3 region is CASSYSGGNRETQYF. CDR3 coding DNA: TGTGCCAGCAGTTACTCCGGAGGAAATAGGGAGACCCAGTACTTC.